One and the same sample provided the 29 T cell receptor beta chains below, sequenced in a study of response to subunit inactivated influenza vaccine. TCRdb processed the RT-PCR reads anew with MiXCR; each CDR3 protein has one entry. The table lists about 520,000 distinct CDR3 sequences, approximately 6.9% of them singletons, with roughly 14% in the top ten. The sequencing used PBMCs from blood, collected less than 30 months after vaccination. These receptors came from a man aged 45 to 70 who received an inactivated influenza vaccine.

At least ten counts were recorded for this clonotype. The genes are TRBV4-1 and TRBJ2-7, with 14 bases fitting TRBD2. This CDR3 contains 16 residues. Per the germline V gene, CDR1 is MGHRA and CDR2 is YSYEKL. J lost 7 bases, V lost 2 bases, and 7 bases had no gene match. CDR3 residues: CASSQLTTSGRGEQYF. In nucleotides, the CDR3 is TGCGCCAGCAGCCAACTGACGACTAGCGGGAGGGGAGAGCAGTACTTC.

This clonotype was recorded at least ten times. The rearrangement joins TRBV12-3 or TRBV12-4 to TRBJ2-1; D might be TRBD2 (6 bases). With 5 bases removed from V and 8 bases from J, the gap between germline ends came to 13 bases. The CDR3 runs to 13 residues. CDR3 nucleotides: TGTGCCAGCAGTGCGACTAGAAGCCATGAGCAGTTCTTC. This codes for CASSATRSHEQFF.

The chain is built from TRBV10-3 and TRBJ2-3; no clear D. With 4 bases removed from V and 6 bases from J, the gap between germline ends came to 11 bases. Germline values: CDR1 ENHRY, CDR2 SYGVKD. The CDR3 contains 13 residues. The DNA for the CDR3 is TGTGCCATCAGTGGATTAAGGGCCGATACGCAGTATTTT. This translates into CAISGLRADTQYF.

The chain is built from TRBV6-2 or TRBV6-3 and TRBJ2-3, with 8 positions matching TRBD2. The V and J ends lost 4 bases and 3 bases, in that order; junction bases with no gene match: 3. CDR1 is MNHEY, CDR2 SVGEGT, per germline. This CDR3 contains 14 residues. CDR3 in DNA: TGTGCCAGCAGTTTGCAGCGGGGGACAGATACGCAGTATTTT. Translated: CASSLQRGTDTQYF.

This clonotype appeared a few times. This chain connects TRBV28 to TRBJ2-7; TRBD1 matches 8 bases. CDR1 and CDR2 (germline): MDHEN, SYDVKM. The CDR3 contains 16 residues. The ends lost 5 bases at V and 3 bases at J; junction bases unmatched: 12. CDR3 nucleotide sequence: TGTGCCAGCAGTCAAGACAGGGGCCAGAAGATCTACGAGCAGTACTTC. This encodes CASSQDRGQKIYEQYF.

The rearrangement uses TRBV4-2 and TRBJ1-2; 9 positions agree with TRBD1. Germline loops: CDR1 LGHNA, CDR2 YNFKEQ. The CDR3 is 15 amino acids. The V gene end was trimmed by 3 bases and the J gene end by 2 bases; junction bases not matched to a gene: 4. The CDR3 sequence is CASSQPGTGNYGYTF. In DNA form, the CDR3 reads TGTGCCAGCAGCCAGCCCGGGACAGGGAACTATGGCTACACCTTC.

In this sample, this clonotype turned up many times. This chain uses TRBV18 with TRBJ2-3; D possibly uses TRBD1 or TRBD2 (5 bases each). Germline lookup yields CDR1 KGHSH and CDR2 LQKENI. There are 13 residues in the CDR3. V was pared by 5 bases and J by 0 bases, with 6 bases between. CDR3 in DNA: TGTGCCAGCTCAGGGGACAGCACAGATACGCAGTATTTT. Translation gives CASSGDSTDTQYF.

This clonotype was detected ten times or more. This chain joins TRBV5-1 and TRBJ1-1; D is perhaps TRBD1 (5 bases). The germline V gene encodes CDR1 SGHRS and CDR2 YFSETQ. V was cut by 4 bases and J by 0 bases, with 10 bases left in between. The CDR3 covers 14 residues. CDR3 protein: CASSRTGMNTEAFF. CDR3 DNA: TGCGCCAGCAGCAGAACAGGAATGAACACTGAAGCTTTCTTT.

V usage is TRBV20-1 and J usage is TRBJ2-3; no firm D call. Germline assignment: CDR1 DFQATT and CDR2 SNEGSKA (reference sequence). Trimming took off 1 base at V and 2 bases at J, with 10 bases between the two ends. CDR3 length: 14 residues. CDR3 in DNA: TGCAGTGCTAGAGTGTTAAGATACACAGATACGCAGTATTTT. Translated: CSARVLRYTDTQYF.

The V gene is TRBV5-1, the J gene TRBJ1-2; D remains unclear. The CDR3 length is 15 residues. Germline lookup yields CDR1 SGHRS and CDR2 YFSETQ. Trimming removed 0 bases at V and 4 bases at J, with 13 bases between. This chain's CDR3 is CASSLVSNRAYGYTF. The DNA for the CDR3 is TGCGCCAGCAGCTTGGTGAGCAACCGGGCCTATGGCTACACCTTC. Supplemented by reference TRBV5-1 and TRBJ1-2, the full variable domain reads KAGVTQTPRYLIKTRGQQVTLSCSPISGHRSVSWYQQTPGQGLQFLFEYFSETQRNKGNFPGRFSGRQFSNSRSEMNVSTLELGDSALYLCASSLVSNRAYGYTFGSGTRLTVV.

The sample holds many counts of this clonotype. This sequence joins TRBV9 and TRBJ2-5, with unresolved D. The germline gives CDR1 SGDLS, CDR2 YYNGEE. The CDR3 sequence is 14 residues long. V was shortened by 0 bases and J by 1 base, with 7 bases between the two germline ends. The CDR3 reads CASSVGGGQETQYF. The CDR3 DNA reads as TGTGCCAGCAGCGTAGGCGGCGGCCAAGAGACCCAGTACTTC.

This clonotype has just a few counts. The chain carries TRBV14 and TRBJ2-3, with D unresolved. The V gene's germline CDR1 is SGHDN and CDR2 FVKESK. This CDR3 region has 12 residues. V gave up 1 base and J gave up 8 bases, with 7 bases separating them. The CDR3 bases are TGTGCCAGCAGCCAAGTGTGGGGTACGCAGTATTTT. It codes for CASSQVWGTQYF.

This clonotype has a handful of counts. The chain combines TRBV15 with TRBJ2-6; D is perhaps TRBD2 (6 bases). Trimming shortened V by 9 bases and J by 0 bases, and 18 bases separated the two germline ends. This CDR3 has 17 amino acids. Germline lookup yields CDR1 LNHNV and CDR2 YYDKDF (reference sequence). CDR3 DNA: TGTGCCACGAGACGGGGGTTCGTCCGCTCTGGGGCCAACGTCCTGACTTTC. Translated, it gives CATRRGFVRSGANVLTF.

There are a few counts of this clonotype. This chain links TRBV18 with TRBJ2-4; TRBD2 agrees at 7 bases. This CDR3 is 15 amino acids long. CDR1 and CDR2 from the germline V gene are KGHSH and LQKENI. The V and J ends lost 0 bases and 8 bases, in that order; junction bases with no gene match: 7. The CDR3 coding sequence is TGTGCCAGCTCACCACCGGGGGAGCGGGGTGACATTCAGTACTTC. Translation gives CASSPPGERGDIQYF.

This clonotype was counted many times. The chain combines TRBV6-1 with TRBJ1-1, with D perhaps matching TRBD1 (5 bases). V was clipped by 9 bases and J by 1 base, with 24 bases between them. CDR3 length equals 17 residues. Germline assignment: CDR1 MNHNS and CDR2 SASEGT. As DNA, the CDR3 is TGTGCCAGTACCCCCCTAGGCCACATGGGGACGAACACTGAAGCTTTCTTT. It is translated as CASTPLGHMGTNTEAFF.

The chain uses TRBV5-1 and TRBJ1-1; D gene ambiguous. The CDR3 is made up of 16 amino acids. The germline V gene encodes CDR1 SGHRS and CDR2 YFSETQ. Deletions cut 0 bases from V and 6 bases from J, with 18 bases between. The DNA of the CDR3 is TGCGCCAGCAGCTTGGAAGGTGCGTGGGGAAGTTCTGAAGCTTTCTTT. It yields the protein CASSLEGAWGSSEAFF.

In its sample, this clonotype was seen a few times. The CDR3 nucleotides are TGTGCCAGCAGCGTAGATGCGGGAGTGGAGACCCAGTACTTC. It codes for CASSVDAGVETQYF. The chain is built from TRBV9 and TRBJ2-5; 7 nucleotides agree with TRBD2. The trim removed 0 bases at V and 5 bases at J, leaving 4 bases unmatched. Germline CDR1 SGDLS, CDR2 YYNGEE. This CDR3 is 14 amino acids long.

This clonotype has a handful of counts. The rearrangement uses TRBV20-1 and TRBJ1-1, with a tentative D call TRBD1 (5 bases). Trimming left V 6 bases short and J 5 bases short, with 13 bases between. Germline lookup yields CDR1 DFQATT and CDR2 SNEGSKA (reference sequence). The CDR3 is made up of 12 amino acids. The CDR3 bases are TGCAGTGCCACTCAGGGCCCAACTGAAGCTTTCTTT. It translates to CSATQGPTEAFF.

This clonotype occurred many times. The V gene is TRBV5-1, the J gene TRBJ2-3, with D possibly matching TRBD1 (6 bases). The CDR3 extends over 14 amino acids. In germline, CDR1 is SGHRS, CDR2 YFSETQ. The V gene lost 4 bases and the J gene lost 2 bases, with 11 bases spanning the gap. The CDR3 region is CASSRGGHTDTQYF. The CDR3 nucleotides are TGCGCCAGCAGCCGAGGGGGTCACACAGATACGCAGTATTTT.

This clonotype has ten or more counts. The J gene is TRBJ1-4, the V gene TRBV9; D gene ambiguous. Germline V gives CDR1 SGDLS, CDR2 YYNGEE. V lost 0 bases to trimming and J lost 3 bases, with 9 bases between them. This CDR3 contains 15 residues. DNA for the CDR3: TGTGCCAGCAGCGTAGAAGGCAGACCTAATGAAAAACTGTTTTTT. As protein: CASSVEGRPNEKLFF.

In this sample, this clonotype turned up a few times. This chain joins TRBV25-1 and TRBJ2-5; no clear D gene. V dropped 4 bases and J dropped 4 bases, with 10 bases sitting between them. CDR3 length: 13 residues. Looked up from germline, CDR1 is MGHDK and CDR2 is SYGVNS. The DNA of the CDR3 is TGTGCCAGCAGTGCTCTGGCGGCAGAGACCCAGTACTTC. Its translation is CASSALAAETQYF.

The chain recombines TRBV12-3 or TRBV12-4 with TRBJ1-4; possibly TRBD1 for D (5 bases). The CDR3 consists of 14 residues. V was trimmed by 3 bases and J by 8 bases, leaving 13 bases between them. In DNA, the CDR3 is TGTGCCAGCAGTTTGGGGGACTCTCGGGAAAAACTGTTTTTT. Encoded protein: CASSLGDSREKLFF.

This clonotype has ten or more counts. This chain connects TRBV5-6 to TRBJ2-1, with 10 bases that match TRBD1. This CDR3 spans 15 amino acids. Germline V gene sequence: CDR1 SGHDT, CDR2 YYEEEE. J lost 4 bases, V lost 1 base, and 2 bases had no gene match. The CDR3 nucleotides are TGTGCCAGCAGCTTGACGGGACAGGGGTACAATGAGCAGTTCTTC. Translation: CASSLTGQGYNEQFF.

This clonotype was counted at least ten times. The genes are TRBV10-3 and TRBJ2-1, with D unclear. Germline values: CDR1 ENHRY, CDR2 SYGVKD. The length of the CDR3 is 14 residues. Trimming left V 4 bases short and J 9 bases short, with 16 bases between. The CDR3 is CAISVGVGLSEQFF. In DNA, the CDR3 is TGTGCCATCAGTGTAGGTGTTGGCCTGAGTGAGCAGTTCTTC.

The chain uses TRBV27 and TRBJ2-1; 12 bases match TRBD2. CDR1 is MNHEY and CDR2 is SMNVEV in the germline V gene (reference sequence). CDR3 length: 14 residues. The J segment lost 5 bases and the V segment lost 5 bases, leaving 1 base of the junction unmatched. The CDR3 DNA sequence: TGTGCCAGCAGTGGACTAGCGGGGCACAATGAGCAGTTCTTC. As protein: CASSGLAGHNEQFF.

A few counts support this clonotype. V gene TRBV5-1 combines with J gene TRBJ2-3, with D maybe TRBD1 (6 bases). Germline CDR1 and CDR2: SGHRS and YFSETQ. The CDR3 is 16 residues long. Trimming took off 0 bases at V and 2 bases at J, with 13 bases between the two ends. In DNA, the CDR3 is TGCGCCAGCAGCTTGGAACCCAGGGGAAACACAGATACGCAGTATTTT. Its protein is CASSLEPRGNTDTQYF.

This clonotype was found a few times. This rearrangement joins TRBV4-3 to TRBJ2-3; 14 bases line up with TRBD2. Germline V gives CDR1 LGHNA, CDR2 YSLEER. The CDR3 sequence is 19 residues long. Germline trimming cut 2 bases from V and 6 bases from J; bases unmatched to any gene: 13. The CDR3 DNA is TGCGCCAGCAGCCAATCTCCATCCGGGACTAGCGGGAGTAGGGATACGCAGTATTTT. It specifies CASSQSPSGTSGSRDTQYF.

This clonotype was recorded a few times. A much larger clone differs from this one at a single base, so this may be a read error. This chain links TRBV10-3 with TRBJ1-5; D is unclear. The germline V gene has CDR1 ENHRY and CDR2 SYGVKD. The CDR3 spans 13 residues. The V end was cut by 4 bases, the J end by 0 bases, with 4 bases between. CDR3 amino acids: CAISVDSNQPQHF. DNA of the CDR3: TGTGCCATCAGTGTGGATAGCAATCAGCCCCAGCATTTT.

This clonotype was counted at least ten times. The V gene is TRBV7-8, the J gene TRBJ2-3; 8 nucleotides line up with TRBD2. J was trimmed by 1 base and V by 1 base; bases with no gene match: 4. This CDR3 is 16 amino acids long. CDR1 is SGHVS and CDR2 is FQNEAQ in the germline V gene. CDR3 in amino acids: CASSLEVSGGTDTQYF. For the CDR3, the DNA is TGTGCCAGCAGCTTAGAGGTTAGCGGGGGCACAGATACGCAGTATTTT.